This TCR beta chain was sequenced during a study of blood T cell repertoires in COVID-19. Study-wide background: Collection of acute and convalescent COVID-19 samples took place in the United States, Italy and Spain.

Source study methods: Reference gene primers were amplified, and this amplification served to estimate nucleated cell counts. Libraries were prepared by immunoSEQ multiplex PCR; TCRdb keeps only in-frame clonotypes and omits some of them. V and J calls and clone size are copied from that table; D and trimming were computed from the DNA. The sample shows some 160,000 clones, around three quarters of them seen only once. The sample holds a few counts of this clone. CDR1 and CDR2 from the germline V gene are SEHNR and FQNEAQ (reference sequence). Trimming cost V 5 bases and J 11 bases; bases outside gene matches: 2. The CDR3 is made up of 11 amino acids. Cohort allocation depended upon clinical history that participants reported.

The sequencing input was PBMCs or T cells enriched from blood (not recorded which). This receptor was identified in a woman in her 70s in a cohort exposed to, infected with or recovered from COVID-19 (not recorded which). The V and J genes are TRBV7-9 and TRBJ1-1; 10 bases are a match to TRBD1. CDR3 loop: CASSGTGAAFF. CDR3 DNA sequence: TGTGCCAGCAGCGGGACAGGGGCGGCTTTCTTT.